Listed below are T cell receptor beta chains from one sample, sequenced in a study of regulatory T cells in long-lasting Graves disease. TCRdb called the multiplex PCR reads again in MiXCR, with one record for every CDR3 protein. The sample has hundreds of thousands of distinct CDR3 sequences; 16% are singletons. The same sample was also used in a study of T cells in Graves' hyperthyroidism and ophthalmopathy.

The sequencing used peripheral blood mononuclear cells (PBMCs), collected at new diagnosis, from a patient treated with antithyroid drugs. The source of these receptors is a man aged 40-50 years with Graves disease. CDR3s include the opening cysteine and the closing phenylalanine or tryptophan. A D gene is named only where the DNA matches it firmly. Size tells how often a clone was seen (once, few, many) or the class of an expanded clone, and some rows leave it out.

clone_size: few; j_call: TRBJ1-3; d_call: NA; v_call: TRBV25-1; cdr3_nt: TGTGCCAGCAGAAGCGACCGACACTCTGGAAACACCATATATTTT; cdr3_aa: CASRSDRHSGNTIYF
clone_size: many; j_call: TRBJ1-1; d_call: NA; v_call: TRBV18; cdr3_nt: TGTGCCAGCTCAGGAACAGGGTACTACACTGAAGCTTTCTTT; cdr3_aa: CASSGTGYYTEAFF
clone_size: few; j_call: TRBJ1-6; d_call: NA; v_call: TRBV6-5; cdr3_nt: TGTGCCAGCAGTTACCGGGGCAGTCCGAATTCACCCCTCCACTTT; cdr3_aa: CASSYRGSPNSPLHF
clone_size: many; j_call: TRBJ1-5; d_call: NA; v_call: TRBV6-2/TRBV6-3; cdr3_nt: TGTGCCAGCAGCCGTGGGACCGGCCAGCCCCAGCATTTT; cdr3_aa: CASSRGTGQPQHF
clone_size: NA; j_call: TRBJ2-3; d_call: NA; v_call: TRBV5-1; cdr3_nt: TGCGCCAGCAGCTCCGGACGGGTCGGGGTCGATACGCAGTATTTT; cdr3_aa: CASSSGRVGVDTQYF
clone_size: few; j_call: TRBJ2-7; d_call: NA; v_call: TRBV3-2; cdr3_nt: TGTGCCAGCAGCCATCATGGTGTCTACGAGCAGTACTTC; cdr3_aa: CASSHHGVYEQYF
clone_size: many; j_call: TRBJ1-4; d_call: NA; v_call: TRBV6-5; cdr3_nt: TGTGCCAGCAGTTCTGGTAATGAAAAACTGTTTTTT; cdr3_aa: CASSSGNEKLFF
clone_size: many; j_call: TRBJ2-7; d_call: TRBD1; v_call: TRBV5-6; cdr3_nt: TGTGCCAGCAGCTCCACAGGGACAGCTCTGGGCGAGCAGTACTTC; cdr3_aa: CASSSTGTALGEQYF
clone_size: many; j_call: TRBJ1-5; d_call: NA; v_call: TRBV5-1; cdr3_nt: TGCGCCAGCAGCTTAGTTCCCGATCAGCCCCAGCATTTT; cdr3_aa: CASSLVPDQPQHF
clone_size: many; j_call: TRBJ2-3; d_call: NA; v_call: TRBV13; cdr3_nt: TGTGCCAGCAGCTTAGCCAGGGTATACACAGATACGCAGTATTTT; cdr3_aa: CASSLARVYTDTQYF
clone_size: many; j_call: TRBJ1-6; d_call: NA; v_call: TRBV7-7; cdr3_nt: TGTGCCAGCAGTCAGGGTATCGATTCACCCCTCCACTTT; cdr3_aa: CASSQGIDSPLHF
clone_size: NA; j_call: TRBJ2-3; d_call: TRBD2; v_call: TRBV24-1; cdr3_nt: TGTGCCACCAGTGATTTTCGATCAGGCGGGGGGAGCACAGATACGCAGTATTTT; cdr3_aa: CATSDFRSGGGSTDTQYF
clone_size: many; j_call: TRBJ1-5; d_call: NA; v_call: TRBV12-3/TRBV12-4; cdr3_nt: TGTGCCAGCAGTTTACAGGGTTTTGGATCGTCCCAGCATTTT; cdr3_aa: CASSLQGFGSSQHF
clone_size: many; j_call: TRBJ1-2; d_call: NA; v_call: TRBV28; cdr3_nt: TGTGCCAGCAGTCCCCGACTAAACCGTGGCTACACCTTC; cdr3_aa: CASSPRLNRGYTF
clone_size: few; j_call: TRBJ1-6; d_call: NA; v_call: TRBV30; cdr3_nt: TGTGCCTGGAGAAGGGCCGATTGGACAGAAAATTCACCCCTCCACTTT; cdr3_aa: CAWRRADWTENSPLHF
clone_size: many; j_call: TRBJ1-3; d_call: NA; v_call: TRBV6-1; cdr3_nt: TGTGCCAGCAGTGAAGGGGGGACTGGAAACACCATATATTTT; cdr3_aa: CASSEGGTGNTIYF
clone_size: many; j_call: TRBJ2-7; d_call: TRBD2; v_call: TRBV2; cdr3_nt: TGTGCCAGCAGGAAATCGGGACTACGCTACGAGCAGTACTTC; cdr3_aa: CASRKSGLRYEQYF
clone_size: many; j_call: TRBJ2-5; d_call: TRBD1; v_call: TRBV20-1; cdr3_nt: TGCAGTGCTCGACAGGGGGCGGCCCAAGAGACCCAGTACTTC; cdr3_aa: CSARQGAAQETQYF
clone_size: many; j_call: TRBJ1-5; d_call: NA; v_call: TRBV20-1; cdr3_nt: TGCAGTGCTAGAGAAACAGGGATTCAGCCCCAGCATTTT; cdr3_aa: CSARETGIQPQHF
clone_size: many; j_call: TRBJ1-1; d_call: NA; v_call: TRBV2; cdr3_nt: TGTGCCAGCAGTGAAGCGCGGCATTTCAGCACTGAAGCTTTCTTT; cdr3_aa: CASSEARHFSTEAFF
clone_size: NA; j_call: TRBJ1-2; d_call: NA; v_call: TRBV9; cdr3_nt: TGTGCCAGCAGCGTTCCCTATTATGGCTACACCTTC; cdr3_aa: CASSVPYYGYTF
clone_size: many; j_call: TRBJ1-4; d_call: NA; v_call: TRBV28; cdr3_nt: TGTGCCAGCAGTTATCCGGGCAGGGGTGTAATTGAAAAACTGTTTTTT; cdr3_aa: CASSYPGRGVIEKLFF
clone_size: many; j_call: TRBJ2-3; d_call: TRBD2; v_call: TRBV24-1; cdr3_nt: TGTGCCACCAGTGATCGGGGGGGCACAGATACGCAGTATTTT; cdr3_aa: CATSDRGGTDTQYF
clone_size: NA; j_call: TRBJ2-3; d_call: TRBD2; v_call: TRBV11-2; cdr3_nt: TGTGCCAGCAGCTCCTCTAGCGGGGGGGCGAGAGATACGCAGTATTTT; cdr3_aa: CASSSSSGGARDTQYF